These 25 T cell receptor beta chains share one sample of origin, sequenced in a study of control samples from healthy donors and cancer patients. The assay was immunoSEQ multiplex PCR, and TCRdb's table has in-frame clones only and misses some. The repertoire shows roughly 200,000 clones; the top ten hold roughly 2%. Sequenced sample: blood. These TCRs come from a woman in her 30s in good health.

The chain carries TRBV29-1 and TRBJ2-3, with TRBD2 matching over 12 bases. Germline V CDR1 and CDR2: SQVTM, ANQGSEA. The CDR3 covers 13 residues. V shed 6 bases and J 7 bases; nucleotides not matched to a gene: 5. The CDR3 sequence: CSVLAGGLNTQYF. The CDR3 DNA reads as TGCAGCGTACTAGCGGGGGGCCTCAATACGCAGTATTTT.

The gene calls are TRBV6-6 and TRBJ1-5, with no clear D. The CDR3 is 11 residues long. V lost 4 bases, J lost 8 bases, and 6 bases lay in between. In germline, CDR1 is MNHNY, CDR2 SVGAGI (reference sequence). The CDR3 DNA reads as TGTGCCAGCAGTTTCCCGGAGCCCCAGCATTTT. This gives the protein CASSFPEPQHF.

This chain connects TRBV4-1 to TRBJ1-5, with 7 bases identical to TRBD1. CDR1 is MGHRA, CDR2 YSYEKL, per germline. The CDR3 spans 14 residues. V was clipped by 4 bases and J by 4 bases; unmatched bases: 4. The CDR3 nucleotides read TGCGCCAGCAGCCGGACAGGAAATAATCAGCCCCAGCATTTT. Protein product: CASSRTGNNQPQHF.

J is TRBJ1-5 and V is TRBV10-1; 7 bases agree with TRBD1. Germline loops: CDR1 WNHNN, CDR2 SYGVQD (reference sequence). This CDR3 is 13 amino acids long. V lost 3 bases and J lost 7; bases outside the gene matches: 3. CDR3 sequence: CASSDQGGQPQHF. DNA of the CDR3: TGCGCCAGCAGTGACCAGGGGGGCCAGCCCCAGCATTTT.

To note about this clone: In the same sample, other DNA sequences code for this CDR3. The gene calls are TRBV6-5 and TRBJ2-7, with D possibly being TRBD2 (5 bases). The ends were cut back, 5 bases at V and 2 bases at J, with 7 bases in the middle. Looked up from germline, CDR1 is MNHEY and CDR2 is SVGAGI. CDR3 length: 12 residues. The CDR3 DNA reads as TGTGCCAGCAGTAGCGGACCCTACGAGCAGTACTTC. Translation gives CASSSGPYEQYF.

The chain combines TRBV29-1 with TRBJ2-3; 13 bases are shared with TRBD2. The CDR3 length is 16 residues. V dropped 4 bases and J dropped 1; count of bases not matched to a gene: 5. Germline loops: CDR1 SQVTM, CDR2 ANQGSEA. CDR3 sequence reads: CSVAALAGGRTDTQYF. The CDR3 nucleotides are TGCAGCGTTGCCGCACTAGCGGGGGGGCGCACAGATACGCAGTATTTT.

The chain carries TRBV18 and TRBJ1-2; TRBD1 is a possible D gene (6 bases). Germline values: CDR1 KGHSH, CDR2 LQKENI. The length of the CDR3 is 16 residues. With 6 bases removed from V and 0 bases from J, the gap between germline ends came to 17 bases. The CDR3 reads CASSPIDRTTNYGYTF. The CDR3 region has the DNA TGTGCCAGCTCGCCCATCGACAGGACTACTAACTATGGCTACACCTTC.

The genes are TRBV5-5 and TRBJ1-5, with 9 bases lining up with TRBD1. With V trimmed by 0 bases and J by 4 bases, 2 bases remained unmatched. The length of the CDR3 is 15 residues. The germline CDR1 and CDR2 sequences are SGHKS and YYEKEE (reference sequence). CDR3 sequence: CASSLAGQGNQPQHF. CDR3 DNA sequence: TGTGCCAGCAGCTTGGCGGGACAGGGTAATCAGCCCCAGCATTTT. The full variable domain, in which reference TRBV5-5 and TRBJ1-5 provide the parts outside the CDR3, is DAGVTQSPTHLIKTRGQQVTLRCSPISGHKSVSWYQQVLGQGPQFIFQYYEKEERGRGNFPDRFSARQFPNYSSELNVNALLLGDSALYLCASSLAGQGNQPQHFGDGTRLSIL.

The chain has TRBV4-3 and TRBJ1-2; 8 nucleotides match TRBD1. This CDR3 spans 13 amino acids. V was clipped by 0 bases and J by 7 bases; unmatched bases: 1. The germline V gene encodes CDR1 LGHNA and CDR2 YSLEER. The CDR3 nucleotides are TGCGCCAGCAGCCAAGAACAGGGGGGTGGCTACACCTTC. Translated: CASSQEQGGGYTF.

This sequence joins TRBV7-2 and TRBJ1-2; D may be TRBD1 (5 bases). This CDR3 region has 13 residues. CDR1 and CDR2 (germline): SGHTA, FQGNSA. V gave up 5 bases and J gave up 7 bases, with 14 bases separating them. The chain's CDR3 is CASSLGQGAGYTF. The CDR3 nucleotides are TGTGCCAGCAGCCTAGGGCAGGGTGCTGGCTACACCTTC.

The rearrangement links TRBV19 to TRBJ1-1; weak D call: TRBD1 (6 bases). Trimming took off 1 base at V and 0 bases at J, with 12 bases between the two ends. Germline CDR1 and CDR2: LNHDA and SQIVND (reference sequence). This CDR3 is built from 16 residues. CDR3 residues: CASSIGSGVVNTEAFF. CDR3 sequence (DNA): TGTGCCAGTAGTATAGGGTCAGGGGTCGTGAACACTGAAGCTTTCTTT.

The chain combines TRBV3-1 (or the pseudogene TRBV3-2) with TRBJ1-5, with a possible D match to TRBD1 (5 bases). The length of the CDR3 is 15 residues. With 5 bases removed from V and 7 bases from J, the gap between germline ends came to 18 bases. Per the germline V gene, CDR1 is LGHDT and CDR2 is YNNKEL (reference sequence). Here the CDR3 reads CASSAHRTTKQPQHF. For the CDR3, the DNA is TGTGCCAGCAGCGCCCACAGGACAACCAAACAGCCCCAGCATTTT.

The chain links TRBV5-1 to TRBJ2-1, with D uncertain. Germline V gene sequence: CDR1 SGHRS, CDR2 YFSETQ. The CDR3 sequence is 12 residues long. The V and J ends lost 0 bases and 6 bases respectively, with 4 bases between them. DNA for the CDR3: TGCGCCAGCAGCTTGGCTCGCAATGAGCAGTTCTTC. It specifies CASSLARNEQFF.

The chain has TRBV28 and TRBJ1-1; D call uncertain. The V end was cut by 1 base, the J end by 11 bases, with 11 bases between. This CDR3 is built from 12 residues. Germline V CDR1 and CDR2: MDHEN, SYDVKM. The CDR3 sequence: CASSLLVGEAFF. The CDR3 DNA reads TGTGCCAGCAGTTTATTGGTCGGGGAGGCTTTCTTT.

The chain is built from TRBV7-9 and TRBJ2-6, with TRBD1 matching over 8 bases. Germline CDR1 and CDR2: SEHNR and FQNEAQ (reference sequence). CDR3 length: 15 residues. The V gene end was trimmed by 5 bases and the J gene end by 2 bases; junction bases not matched to a gene: 2. In DNA form, the CDR3 reads TGTGCCAGCAGCCCGGACAGGGCTGGGGCCAACGTCCTGACTTTC. It encodes CASSPDRAGANVLTF.

V gene TRBV18 combines with J gene TRBJ2-3; TRBD2 aligns across 13 bases. Trimming took 3 bases from V and 3 from J; bases not matched to a gene: 12. The CDR3 totals 19 residues. Looked up from germline, CDR1 is KGHSH and CDR2 is LQKENI. CDR3 coding DNA: TGTGCCAGCTCACCCAGACTAGCGGGGGGCCTCCCACCGACAGATACGCAGTATTTT. Translation: CASSPRLAGGLPPTDTQYF.

The chain employs TRBV5-4 and TRBJ2-7; 7 bases map to TRBD2. The CDR3 is 14 residues long. V was clipped by 4 bases and J by 4 bases; unmatched bases: 8. Germline CDR1 and CDR2: SGHNT and YYREEE (reference sequence). The CDR3 loop reads CASSRGTKDYEQYF. The CDR3, as DNA: TGTGCCAGCAGCCGGGGGACTAAAGATTACGAGCAGTACTTC. Variable domain in full (rest from reference TRBV5-4 and TRBJ2-7): ETGVTQSPTHLIKTRGQQVTLRCSSQSGHNTVSWYQQALGQGPQFIFQYYREEENGRGNFPPRFSGLQFPNYSSELNVNALELDDSALYLCASSRGTKDYEQYFGPGTRLTVT.

V gene TRBV2 combines with J gene TRBJ1-2, with a possible D match to TRBD1 (5 bases). Germline V lookup: CDR1 SNHLY, CDR2 FYNNEI. Trimming left V 5 bases short and J 8 bases short, with 18 bases between. There are 14 residues in the CDR3. The CDR3 loop reads CASSSRGDSEGYTF. The DNA of the CDR3 is TGTGCCAGCAGTTCCCGGGGGGATTCTGAAGGCTACACCTTC.

This chain connects TRBV11-2 to TRBJ1-1, with 7 bases identical to TRBD1. The length of the CDR3 is 14 residues. Losses at the gene ends were 5 bases for V and 1 base for J; bases not matched to a gene: 4. Germline V gene data show CDR1 as SGHAT and CDR2 as FQNNGV. The CDR3 DNA is TGTGCCAGCAGCCAGTGGACAGGGAACACTGAAGCTTTCTTT. Its protein product is CASSQWTGNTEAFF.

The V and J genes are TRBV19 and TRBJ1-2, with TRBD1 identical over 9 bases. The CDR3 extends over 17 amino acids. The ends lost 7 bases at V and 0 bases at J; junction bases unmatched: 12. Per germline, CDR1 LNHDA and CDR2 SQIVND (reference sequence). The chain's CDR3 is CASNEPGQGGSNYGYTF. The CDR3 coding sequence is TGTGCCAGTAATGAACCGGGACAGGGTGGATCTAACTATGGCTACACCTTC.

The chain carries TRBV28 and TRBJ1-2; TRBD1 agrees at 8 bases. CDR3 length: 13 residues. Unmatched junction bases numbered 2, after V lost 3 bases and J lost 5 bases. CDR1 and CDR2 (germline): MDHEN, SYDVKM. This CDR3 is CASSLTGVYGYTF. DNA for the CDR3: TGTGCCAGCAGTTTGACAGGGGTTTATGGCTACACCTTC.

This chain connects TRBV10-3 to TRBJ2-7; D may match TRBD1 or TRBD2 (5 bases each). The germline V and J ends were trimmed by 7 bases and 6 bases, with 22 bases remaining between them. There are 15 residues in the CDR3. Germline CDR1 is ENHRY and CDR2 is SYGVKD. As DNA, the CDR3 is TGTGCCATCAAGTCGGGCAGCAGGGAGTCTGCCGAGCAGTACTTC. This translates into CAIKSGSRESAEQYF.

The genes are TRBV10-3 and TRBJ1-2; 9 nucleotides agree with TRBD1. Germline V gives CDR1 ENHRY, CDR2 SYGVKD. J lost 2 bases, V lost 3 bases, and 4 bases had no gene match. This CDR3 spans 15 amino acids. The CDR3 nucleotides are TGTGCCATCAGTGACTTAGGGACAGGGAACTATGGCTACACCTTC. Protein sequence: CAISDLGTGNYGYTF.

The gene calls are TRBV28 and TRBJ1-5; a weak D match, TRBD1 (6 bases). From germline, CDR1 is MDHEN and CDR2 SYDVKM. Trimming removed 3 bases at V and 7 bases at J, with 16 bases between. This CDR3 spans 15 amino acids. CDR3 sequence (DNA): TGTGCCAGCAGTTTTCCCAACCTAGGGGGGCAGCCCCAGCATTTT. Amino acids: CASSFPNLGGQPQHF.

The chain employs TRBV6-4 and TRBJ2-2; 7 bases align to TRBD2. The germline V gene has CDR1 MRHNA and CDR2 SNTAGT. This CDR3 spans 18 amino acids. The junction had 12 bases not matched to a gene; V was cut back by 0 bases and J by 5 bases. The CDR3 is CASSDSTSGREGTGELFF. The DNA of the CDR3 is TGTGCCAGCAGTGACTCGACCTCGGGCAGGGAGGGTACCGGGGAGCTGTTTTTT.